This T cell receptor beta chain comes out of a study of CD8+ T cells in alopecia areata. About the study: Treatment comprised oral tofacitinib, 5 to 10 mg twice daily, in treated patients. The SALT score measured affected scalp surface percentage in treated patients.

RNA was extracted and reverse transcribed into cDNA as the sequencing template. Clones were sequenced by immunoSEQ multiplex PCR, and TCRdb holds only the in-frame ones, with some missing. The table includes some 200,000 clones, about three fifths detected once. Documented treatment: oral pan-JAK inhibitor, 5-10 mg twice daily. Of note for this clone: The same CDR3 is also encoded by other DNA sequences in this sample.

The sequencing used CD4+ T cells sorted from blood, collected at week 4, from a patient treated with tofacitinib. This TCR was recovered from a human donor with alopecia areata.

Written as DNA, the CDR3 is TGCGCCAGCAGCTTGGAGGGCTCTAGCAATCAGCCCCAGCATTTT. Translating it yields CASSLEGSSNQPQHF. The rearrangement links TRBV5-1 to TRBJ1-5; D is uncertain. CDR3 size: 15 residues. Between the trimmed V and J ends, which lost 0 bases and 0 bases, there was a span of 7 bases. The germline V gene has CDR1 SGHRS and CDR2 YFSETQ.